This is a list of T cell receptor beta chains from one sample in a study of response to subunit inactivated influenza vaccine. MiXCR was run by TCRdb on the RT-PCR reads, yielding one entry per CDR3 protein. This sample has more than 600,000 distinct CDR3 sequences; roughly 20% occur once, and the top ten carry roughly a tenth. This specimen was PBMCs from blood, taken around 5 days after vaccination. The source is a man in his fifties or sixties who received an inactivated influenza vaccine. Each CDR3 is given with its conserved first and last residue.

CDR3 protein: CASSQVSDGNYGYTF
J gene: TRBJ1-2
V gene: TRBV4-2

CDR3 protein: CASSQVASGALHF
J gene: TRBJ1-6
V gene: TRBV3-1

CDR3 protein: CATLANYGYTF
J gene: TRBJ1-2
V gene: TRBV12-3/TRBV12-4

CDR3 protein: CASSAGTGVGEQYF
J gene: TRBJ2-7
V gene: TRBV27

CDR3 protein: CASSSTPLAASSYEQYF
J gene: TRBJ2-7
V gene: TRBV7-9

CDR3 protein: CASSLALTDRSKETQYF
J gene: TRBJ2-5
V gene: TRBV5-6

CDR3 protein: CSASGSGSAADTQYF
J gene: TRBJ2-3
V gene: TRBV20-1

CDR3 protein: CASSVAGSRGEQYF
J gene: TRBJ2-7
V gene: TRBV9

CDR3 protein: CASSLDRRTAQYNEQFF
J gene: TRBJ2-1
V gene: TRBV11-2

CDR3 protein: CASSEDRYEQYF
J gene: TRBJ2-7
V gene: TRBV7-2

CDR3 protein: CASSPTTPYEQYF
J gene: TRBJ2-7
V gene: TRBV12-3/TRBV12-4

CDR3 protein: CASSQDAGTARYGYTF
J gene: TRBJ1-2
V gene: TRBV14

CDR3 protein: CASSLGIRDSEQYF
J gene: TRBJ2-7
V gene: TRBV7-9

CDR3 protein: CASALEGGNEQFF
J gene: TRBJ2-1
V gene: TRBV6-4

CDR3 protein: CSARDPRAHEQFF
J gene: TRBJ2-1
V gene: TRBV20-1

CDR3 protein: CAIRLSGVNTEAFF
J gene: TRBJ1-1
V gene: TRBV10-3

CDR3 protein: CASSYSTVFYEQYF
J gene: TRBJ2-7
V gene: TRBV6-2/TRBV6-3

CDR3 protein: CSVCRDSYEQYF
J gene: TRBJ2-7
V gene: TRBV29-1

CDR3 protein: CASSLDVRGTDTQYF
J gene: TRBJ2-3
V gene: TRBV5-4

CDR3 protein: CASTLSVGGNTIYF
J gene: TRBJ1-3
V gene: TRBV7-9

CDR3 protein: CASSEFAVTGQPQHF
J gene: TRBJ1-5
V gene: TRBV6-1

CDR3 protein: CASTKTPGAFYEQYF
J gene: TRBJ2-7
V gene: TRBV12-3/TRBV12-4

CDR3 protein: CAISDRAKRADTQYF
J gene: TRBJ2-3
V gene: TRBV10-3

CDR3 protein: CASSDQRIFALNTEAFF
J gene: TRBJ1-1
V gene: TRBV6-2/TRBV6-3

CDR3 protein: CASSQGLAGGSSYNEQFF
J gene: TRBJ2-1
V gene: TRBV4-3

CDR3 protein: CASSQEGRDTDTQYF
J gene: TRBJ2-3
V gene: TRBV4-3

CDR3 protein: CSVAKGARDEQFF
J gene: TRBJ2-1
V gene: TRBV29-1

CDR3 protein: CASRLSGEETQYF
J gene: TRBJ2-5
V gene: TRBV4-2

CDR3 protein: CSAIRGGAVGFF
J gene: TRBJ2-1
V gene: TRBV20-1

CDR3 protein: CASRSFRDRSSYEQYF
J gene: TRBJ2-7
V gene: TRBV27

CDR3 protein: CASSYVTSGYNEQFF
J gene: TRBJ2-1
V gene: TRBV6-2/TRBV6-3

CDR3 protein: CASSHEPEGPETQYF
J gene: TRBJ2-5
V gene: TRBV4-2

CDR3 protein: CASNPAGEHEQYF
J gene: TRBJ2-7
V gene: TRBV2

CDR3 protein: CSARSQVHSNQPQHF
J gene: TRBJ1-5
V gene: TRBV20-1

CDR3 protein: CASSQESRTGVYGYTF
J gene: TRBJ1-2
V gene: TRBV4-3

CDR3 protein: CASSLGGGNVYEQYF
J gene: TRBJ2-7
V gene: TRBV9

CDR3 protein: CASSFRQSSYEQYF
J gene: TRBJ2-7
V gene: TRBV5-1

CDR3 protein: CSARENYWAYEQYF
J gene: TRBJ2-7
V gene: TRBV20-1

CDR3 protein: CASRQGISTSTDTQYF
J gene: TRBJ2-3
V gene: TRBV5-1

CDR3 protein: CASSLSGTADYGYTF
J gene: TRBJ1-2
V gene: TRBV5-1

CDR3 protein: CASSALAGTYNEQFF
J gene: TRBJ2-1
V gene: TRBV19

CDR3 protein: CASRGRTSGASYEQYF
J gene: TRBJ2-7
V gene: TRBV6-2/TRBV6-3

CDR3 protein: CASSPGGASPLHF
J gene: TRBJ1-6
V gene: TRBV3-1

CDR3 protein: CSASPLSQYLGFEQYF
J gene: TRBJ2-7
V gene: TRBV20-1

CDR3 protein: CAISESFQNNEQFF
J gene: TRBJ2-1
V gene: TRBV10-3

CDR3 protein: CASSSQGSPYEQYF
J gene: TRBJ2-7
V gene: TRBV7-9

CDR3 protein: CASSETGDLNYGYTF
J gene: TRBJ1-2
V gene: TRBV28

CDR3 protein: CASSLSDLGTSTDTQYF
J gene: TRBJ2-3
V gene: TRBV28

CDR3 protein: CASSLGRGWMNTEAFF
J gene: TRBJ1-1
V gene: TRBV5-1

CDR3 protein: CASSVRPSAVGEQYF
J gene: TRBJ2-7
V gene: TRBV9

CDR3 protein: CSDSEGAGPYNEQFF
J gene: TRBJ2-1
V gene: TRBV29-1

CDR3 protein: CASSTGTGGFSFSYNSPLHF
J gene: TRBJ1-6
V gene: TRBV6-2/TRBV6-3